These 27 T cell receptor beta chains were sequenced from one sample in a study of blood T cell repertoires in COVID-19. The data were produced by immunoSEQ multiplex PCR, yet TCRdb's version contains in-frame clones alone and is incomplete. The data show 150,000 to 190,000 clones, around 74% seen once. The material sequenced was peripheral blood. The receptors stem from a woman older than 75 with acute or convalescent COVID-19.

V usage is TRBV9 and J usage is TRBJ1-1, with D possibly being TRBD1 (5 bases). This CDR3 has 15 residues. Trimming removed 4 bases from V and 5 bases from J, with 18 bases in between. CDR1 and CDR2 from the germline V gene are SGDLS and YYNGEE. CDR3 in DNA: TGTGCCAGCAGCTCCAACGGGGGGTTTGGGACTGAAGCTTTCTTT. Protein product: CASSSNGGFGTEAFF. The entire variable domain, with the rest obtained from reference TRBV9 and TRBJ1-1, is as follows: DSGVTQTPKHLITATGQRVTLRCSPRSGDLSVYWYQQSLDQGLQFLIQYYNGEERAKGNILERFSAQQFPDLHSELNLSSLELGDSALYFCASSSNGGFGTEAFFGQGTRLTVV.

This clone is a singleton in its sample. This chain links TRBV29-1 with TRBJ2-1; no clear D gene. This CDR3 contains 11 residues. CDR1 is SQVTM, CDR2 ANQGSEA, per germline. Trimming removed 0 bases at V and 9 bases at J, with 6 bases between. This chain's CDR3 is CSVEDMSEQFF. The CDR3 region has the DNA TGCAGCGTTGAAGATATGAGTGAGCAGTTCTTC.

In its sample, this clone was seen once. The chain is built from TRBV4-3 and TRBJ2-3, with 7 bases identical to TRBD2. The CDR3 contains 17 residues. V lost 6 bases to trimming and J lost 8 bases; unmatched junction nucleotides: 20. Germline values: CDR1 LGHNA, CDR2 YSLEER. The CDR3 DNA is TGCGCCAGCAGTCCCGGGGTCCCGGGGACTGGGGGGGGTACGCAGTATTTT. It is translated as CASSPGVPGTGGGTQYF.

The V call is TRBV19, the J call TRBJ2-4; D call uncertain. The germline V gene has CDR1 LNHDA and CDR2 SQIVND (reference sequence). The germline V and J ends were trimmed by 5 bases and 1 base, with 21 bases remaining between them. CDR3 size: 18 residues. This CDR3 is CASSSYSLRQSAKNIQYF. In DNA form, the CDR3 reads TGTGCCAGTAGTTCATATTCCCTGAGACAATCGGCCAAAAACATTCAGTACTTC.

This clone occurred once. The chain uses TRBV18 and TRBJ2-3; the match to TRBD2 covers 8 bases. Germline V gene sequence: CDR1 KGHSH, CDR2 LQKENI. After removal of 2 bases from V and 2 bases from J, the junction contained 6 bases not matched to a gene. This CDR3 comprises 16 residues. This CDR3 reads CASSPDSGAITDTQYF. The DNA of the CDR3 is TGTGCCAGCTCACCAGATAGCGGGGCCATCACAGATACGCAGTATTTT.

The chain employs TRBV11-3 and TRBJ2-1; tentative D call: TRBD2 (5 bases). V was pared by 9 bases and J by 4 bases, with 16 bases between. Germline loops: CDR1 SGHNT, CDR2 YENEEA. The CDR3 consists of 14 residues. The CDR3 nucleotides are TGTGCCAGTCCCGACACGGGATTGTACAATGAGCAGTTCTTC. It translates to CASPDTGLYNEQFF.

The genes are TRBV30 and TRBJ1-3; no firm D call. The CDR3 extends over 13 amino acids. V was pared by 0 bases and J by 0 bases, with 3 bases between. CDR1 and CDR2 (germline): GTSNPN, SVGIG (reference sequence). The chain's CDR3 is CAWSVNSGNTIYF. The DNA of the CDR3 is TGTGCCTGGAGTGTCAACTCTGGAAACACCATATATTTT. Using reference TRBV30 and TRBJ1-3 for the parts outside the CDR3, the full variable domain is SQTIHQWPATLVQPVGSPLSLECTVEGTSNPNLYWYRQAAGRGLQLLFYSVGIGQISSEVPQNLSASRPQDRQFILSSKKLLLSDSGFYLCAWSVNSGNTIYFGEGSWLTVV.

This clone showed up just a few times. The chain combines TRBV7-9 with TRBJ2-1; 8 bases are a match to TRBD2. The V gene end was trimmed by 6 bases and the J gene end by 2 bases; junction bases not matched to a gene: 6. CDR1 SEHNR and CDR2 FQNEAQ come from the germline V gene (reference sequence). This CDR3 is built from 15 residues. CDR3 sequence: CASRVFGGAYNEQFF. CDR3 DNA: TGTGCCAGCAGGGTATTCGGGGGGGCCTACAATGAGCAGTTCTTC.

This clone has only a few counts. The chain employs TRBV6-2 or TRBV6-3 and TRBJ2-2, with D tentatively TRBD1 (5 bases). Trimming left V 5 bases short and J 4 bases short, with 11 bases between. The CDR3 totals 14 residues. The germline V gene encodes CDR1 MNHEY and CDR2 SVGEGT. This CDR3 reads CASSTDRSTGELFF. In DNA form, the CDR3 reads TGTGCCAGCAGTACCGACAGATCCACCGGGGAGCTGTTTTTT.

The chain employs TRBV4-2 and TRBJ2-7; D unresolved. Between the trimmed V and J ends, which lost 4 bases and 3 bases, there was a span of 19 bases. The germline V gene has CDR1 LGHNA and CDR2 YNFKEQ. The CDR3 spans 16 residues. The DNA for the CDR3 is TGTGCCAGCAGCCGAGGCCTAGTACCCACCTTCTACGAGCAGTACTTC. This translates into CASSRGLVPTFYEQYF.

The chain carries TRBV19 and TRBJ2-1; 11 positions match TRBD2. Trimming removed 7 bases from V and 1 base from J; junction bases left unmatched: 9. Germline V gene lookup returns CDR1 LNHDA and CDR2 SQIVND (reference sequence). The CDR3 runs to 17 residues. As DNA, the CDR3 is TGTGCCAGTAACCCGACTAGCGGGACGCATTCCTACAATGAGCAGTTCTTC. Its protein product is CASNPTSGTHSYNEQFF.

V is TRBV19 and J is TRBJ1-2, with 9 bases that match TRBD1. The trim removed 6 bases at V and 8 bases at J, leaving 4 bases unmatched. This CDR3 has 12 residues. CDR1 and CDR2 (germline): LNHDA, SQIVND (reference sequence). This CDR3 is CASRGTGLGYTF. CDR3 sequence (DNA): TGTGCCAGTAGAGGGACAGGGCTCGGCTACACCTTC.

The chain recombines TRBV2 with TRBJ2-1; possible D gene TRBD2, 6 bases. Per the germline V gene, CDR1 is SNHLY and CDR2 is FYNNEI. The CDR3 has 14 residues. The ends were cut back, 8 bases at V and 5 bases at J, with 16 bases in the middle. This chain's CDR3 is CASRRDIRDNEQFF. The CDR3 coding sequence is TGTGCCAGCCGGAGGGATATCCGGGACAATGAGCAGTTCTTC.

The chain employs TRBV18 and TRBJ1-3; TRBD1 matches 10 bases. J gave up 1 base and V 6 bases, and 12 bases lay outside the gene matches. Looked up from germline, CDR1 is KGHSH and CDR2 is LQKENI. CDR3 length: 18 amino acids. CDR3 in DNA: TGTGCCAGCTCTTCCGGGACAGGGGTTCTGGGATCTGGAAACACCATATATTTT. Amino acids: CASSSGTGVLGSGNTIYF. The full variable domain, in which reference TRBV18 and TRBJ1-3 provide the parts outside the CDR3, is NAGVMQNPRHLVRRRGQEARLRCSPMKGHSHVYWYRQLPEEGLKFMVYLQKENIIDESGMPKERFSAEFPKEGPSILRIQQVVRGDSAAYFCASSSGTGVLGSGNTIYFGEGSWLTVV.

The rearrangement links TRBV7-8 to TRBJ2-5; D possibly corresponds to TRBD1 (7 bases). The germline V gene encodes CDR1 SGHVS and CDR2 FQNEAQ. V was cut by 5 bases and J by 1 base, with 11 bases left in between. The CDR3 has 14 amino acids. The CDR3 reads CASSRGDSQETQYF. For the CDR3, the DNA is TGTGCCAGCAGCCGCGGGGACAGCCAAGAGACCCAGTACTTC.

The chain recombines TRBV30 with TRBJ1-1; D is possibly TRBD1 (6 bases). This CDR3 is built from 9 residues. Germline CDR1 and CDR2: GTSNPN and SVGIG (reference sequence). V was pared by 3 bases and J by 14 bases, with 10 bases between. DNA of the CDR3: TGTGCCTGGAGGAGGGGACAATTCTTT. Protein sequence: CAWRRGQFF.

This clone was seen a handful of times. V usage is TRBV7-6 and J usage is TRBJ2-7; 13 bases agree with TRBD2. CDR1 SGHVS and CDR2 FNYEAQ come from the germline V gene. Losses at the gene ends were 5 bases for V and 0 bases for J; bases not matched to a gene: 1. There are 15 residues in the CDR3. The CDR3 sequence is CASSRTSGSSYEQYF. CDR3 in DNA: TGTGCCAGCAGCCGGACTAGCGGGAGCTCCTACGAGCAGTACTTC.

The chain employs TRBV7-3 and TRBJ1-2; D ambiguous. In germline, CDR1 is SGHTA, CDR2 FQGTGA. Deletions cut 5 bases from V and 6 bases from J, with 10 bases between. The CDR3 spans 12 residues. This CDR3 reads CASSKGRDGYTF. DNA of the CDR3: TGTGCCAGCAGCAAAGGGCGGGATGGCTACACCTTC.

V is TRBV19 and J is TRBJ1-2; maybe TRBD1 (5 bases). Germline values: CDR1 LNHDA, CDR2 SQIVND (reference sequence). The CDR3 totals 15 residues. The V and J ends lost 5 bases and 1 base respectively, with 14 bases between them. CDR3: CASSQLLDSNYGYTF. The CDR3 coding sequence is TGTGCCAGTAGTCAACTCCTCGACAGTAACTATGGCTACACCTTC.

The genes are TRBV20-1 and TRBJ1-1, with TRBD1 matching 7 bases. CDR1 and CDR2 from the germline V gene are DFQATT and SNEGSKA (reference sequence). V lost 3 bases to trimming and J lost 6 bases; unmatched junction nucleotides: 4. This CDR3 spans 12 amino acids. Written as DNA, the CDR3 is TGCAGTGCTAGTCGACAGGGCGCTGAAGCTTTCTTT. This translates into CSASRQGAEAFF.

The chain employs TRBV19 and TRBJ2-1; 7 bases match TRBD1. Trimming took 6 bases from V and 6 from J; bases not matched to a gene: 5. Germline loops: CDR1 LNHDA, CDR2 SQIVND (reference sequence). CDR3 size: 13 residues. The CDR3 DNA reads TGTGCCAGTAGACAGGGGAAACTCAATGAGCAGTTCTTC. This sequence encodes CASRQGKLNEQFF. Using reference TRBV19 and TRBJ2-1 for the parts outside the CDR3, the full variable domain is DGGITQSPKYLFRKEGQNVTLSCEQNLNHDAMYWYRQDPGQGLRLIYYSQIVNDFQKGDIAEGYSVSREKKESFPLTVTSAQKNPTAFYLCASRQGKLNEQFFGPGTRLTVL.

The chain employs TRBV6-5 and TRBJ1-6; the D gene is possibly TRBD1 (6 bases). The germline V gene has CDR1 MNHEY and CDR2 SVGAGI. V dropped 6 bases and J dropped 10 bases, with 16 bases sitting between them. There are 14 residues in the CDR3. This CDR3 is CASSFRDITSPLHF. Here the CDR3 DNA reads TGTGCCAGCAGCTTCCGGGACATCACATCACCCCTCCACTTT.

The chain combines TRBV2 with TRBJ1-4, with a possible D match to TRBD1 (5 bases). V lost 9 bases and J lost 7, with 18 bases in between. The germline V gene has CDR1 SNHLY and CDR2 FYNNEI. This CDR3 region has 14 residues. The CDR3 DNA follows: TGTGCCAGAGGGACTGGGTACAGGAGTGAAAAACTGTTTTTT. This codes for CARGTGYRSEKLFF.

The chain carries TRBV24-1 and TRBJ2-3, with TRBD1 as a possible D gene (6 bases). Trimming pared 1 base from V and 6 bases from J, leaving 10 bases between. The germline CDR1 and CDR2 sequences are KGHDR and SFDVKD. The length of the CDR3 is 14 residues. CDR3 loop: CATSDFLGGDTQYF. In DNA, the CDR3 is TGTGCCACCAGTGATTTTCTAGGGGGTGATACGCAGTATTTT.

V and J are TRBV2 and TRBJ2-1; D possibly corresponds to TRBD2 (6 bases). The ends were cut back, 5 bases at V and 9 bases at J, with 11 bases in the middle. In germline, CDR1 is SNHLY, CDR2 FYNNEI. The CDR3 covers 12 residues. The CDR3 reads CASSSTRREQFF. CDR3 coding DNA: TGTGCCAGCAGTTCGACTAGGCGTGAGCAGTTCTTC.

This clone was seen only once. J is TRBJ1-5 and V is TRBV15, with 9 bases matching TRBD1. The ends lost 2 bases at V and 5 bases at J; junction bases unmatched: 7. CDR1 and CDR2 from the germline V gene are LNHNV and YYDKDF (reference sequence). The CDR3 loop spans 16 amino acids. The CDR3 coding sequence is TGTGCCACCAGCAGATCGGACAGGGGTGCGTATCAGCCCCAGCATTTT. It encodes CATSRSDRGAYQPQHF.

This sequence joins TRBV11-1 and TRBJ1-1; possibly TRBD1 for D (5 bases). CDR3 length: 16 amino acids. Germline assignment: CDR1 SGHAT and CDR2 FQDESV (reference sequence). Trimming removed 5 bases from V and 1 base from J, with 17 bases in between. The CDR3 is CASSVNRQPTNTEAFF. In nucleotides, the CDR3 is TGTGCCAGCAGCGTAAATCGACAGCCTACGAACACTGAAGCTTTCTTT.